Shown below are 22 T cell receptor beta chains from a single sample sequenced in a study of cytomegalovirus exposure and HLA in healthy donors. The PCR contained 60 Vbeta and 13 Jbeta primers. Method: immunoSEQ multiplex PCR; TCRdb's copy keeps in-frame clones and lacks some. The top ten hold roughly 5% of the sample, which has some 90,000 clones, around 80% seen once. Sequencing was done on a sample of PBMCs. The receptors stem from a man aged 25-45 years in good health and CMV-seropositive.

The rearrangement joins TRBV29-1 to TRBJ2-1; 7 bases line up with TRBD1. Looked up from germline, CDR1 is SQVTM and CDR2 is ANQGSEA. V lost 6 bases, J lost 4 bases, and 3 bases stayed unmatched. This CDR3 is built from 12 residues. The CDR3 sequence: CSVGTVYNEQFF. CDR3 sequence (DNA): TGCAGCGTGGGGACAGTTTACAATGAGCAGTTCTTC.

The chain links TRBV12-5 to TRBJ2-3; 7 bases line up with TRBD2. With 6 bases clipped from V and 1 base from J, the junction kept 10 bases outside the gene matches. Germline V lookup: CDR1 LGHNT, CDR2 FRNRAP. This CDR3 has 16 residues. The CDR3 loop reads CASGTGVGGGTDTQYF. CDR3 DNA sequence: TGTGCTAGTGGCACTGGCGTGGGGGGGGGCACAGATACGCAGTATTTT.

V gene TRBV28 combines with J gene TRBJ1-5; the D is unclear. Germline loops: CDR1 MDHEN, CDR2 SYDVKM. The CDR3 has 14 residues. The V end lost 4 bases, the J end lost 4 bases, and 11 bases lay between the germline ends. Written as DNA, the CDR3 is TGTGCCAGCAGTTCCGGACTGATTAATCAGCCCCAGCATTTT. Its protein product is CASSSGLINQPQHF.

V usage is TRBV7-2 and J usage is TRBJ2-7; D is perhaps TRBD2 (6 bases). Germline CDR1 reads SGHTA; CDR2 reads FQGNSA. Trimming cost V 2 bases and J 3 bases, with 14 bases left between them. The CDR3 is 15 residues long. CDR3 sequence reads: CASSLYTGVGYEQYF. The DNA of the CDR3 is TGTGCCAGCAGCTTATATACGGGGGTTGGCTACGAGCAGTACTTC.

V is TRBV29-1 and J is TRBJ2-7; TRBD1 is a possible D gene (6 bases). The germline CDR1 and CDR2 sequences are SQVTM and ANQGSEA. CDR3 length: 13 amino acids. V was trimmed by 4 bases and J by 5 bases, leaving 15 bases between them. The CDR3 loop reads CSVGGAGVNEQYF. The CDR3 nucleotides read TGCAGCGTTGGTGGGGCAGGGGTCAACGAGCAGTACTTC.

The chain combines TRBV5-6 with TRBJ1-1; D is possibly TRBD1 (5 bases). The germline CDR1 and CDR2 sequences are SGHDT and YYEEEE. The CDR3 has 13 residues. The ends were cut back, 2 bases at V and 4 bases at J, with 9 bases in the middle. The CDR3 coding sequence is TGTGCCAGCAGCTTTGTGGGGGGCACTGAAGCTTTCTTT. This translates into CASSFVGGTEAFF.

The chain joins TRBV7-9 to TRBJ2-7; D ambiguous. There are 15 residues in the CDR3. V dropped 0 bases and J dropped 4 bases, with 13 bases sitting between them. Germline V gene data show CDR1 as SEHNR and CDR2 as FQNEAQ (reference sequence). The CDR3 DNA reads TGTGCCAGCAGCTTAGCGTCGGAGCCACCTTACGAGCAGTACTTC. Amino acid sequence: CASSLASEPPYEQYF.

The J gene is TRBJ2-5, the V gene TRBV28; the match to TRBD1 covers 8 bases. The V segment lost 6 bases and the J segment 4 bases; nucleotides outside the gene matches: 10. Germline-derived CDR1 and CDR2 are MDHEN and SYDVKM. The CDR3 loop spans 15 amino acids. CDR3 sequence (DNA): TGTGCCAGCAGGGGTGACAGGGGCGACCTAGAGACCCAGTACTTC. Amino acids: CASRGDRGDLETQYF.

This chain connects TRBV19 to TRBJ2-5, with D possibly being TRBD1 (6 bases). The germline CDR1 and CDR2 sequences are LNHDA and SQIVND (reference sequence). With 3 bases removed from V and 1 base from J, the gap between germline ends came to 12 bases. CDR3 length: 15 residues. The CDR3 spells CASSIRRRGQETQYF. In DNA form, the CDR3 reads TGTGCCAGTAGTATTCGGCGCAGGGGCCAAGAGACCCAGTACTTC.

The rearrangement uses TRBV11-1 and TRBJ2-4, with D possibly matching TRBD2 (6 bases). The germline gives CDR1 SGHAT, CDR2 FQDESV (reference sequence). There are 17 residues in the CDR3. The V gene lost 1 base and the J gene lost 2 bases, with 15 bases spanning the gap. CDR3 bases: TGTGCCAGCAGCTTAGTATCCGGACTAAGGACCAAAAACATTCAGTACTTC. Translation gives CASSLVSGLRTKNIQYF.

On this clone itself: The junction and the germline gene differ at one end; a read error may be behind it. The sample has other DNA sequences that encode this CDR3 too. The chain recombines TRBV6-5 with TRBJ2-5; 7 bases agree with TRBD1. This CDR3 is 14 amino acids long. Germline V gene sequence: CDR1 MNHEY, CDR2 SVGAGI. The CDR3 sequence: CASSPNRGMETQYF. The DNA of the CDR3 is TGCGCCAGCAGTCCTAACAGGGGAATGGAGACCCAGTACTTC.

This clone was seen only once. The rearrangement links TRBV5-1 to TRBJ2-7; TRBD2 agrees at 12 bases. From germline, CDR1 is SGHRS and CDR2 YFSETQ. The J segment lost 1 base and the V segment lost 4 bases, leaving 15 bases of the junction unmatched. The CDR3 sequence is 19 residues long. The DNA for the CDR3 is TGCGCCAGCAGCGCGGATCCCGGGACTAGCGGGCGAGGATCCTACGAGCAGTACTTC. This translates into CASSADPGTSGRGSYEQYF.

This clone has only one observation. This sequence joins TRBV5-3 and TRBJ2-2; 7 nucleotides agree with TRBD1. TRBV5-3 is recorded as an ORF, its role being uncertain. Trimming removed 4 bases from V and 6 bases from J; junction bases left unmatched: 3. The CDR3 has 13 amino acids. The DNA for the CDR3 is TGTGCCAGAAGCCTAGGGGGCTCCGGGGAGCTGTTTTTT. Amino acids: CARSLGGSGELFF.

The rearrangement uses TRBV14 and TRBJ1-5, with 7 bases fitting TRBD1. This CDR3 contains 12 residues. CDR1 is SGHDN and CDR2 is FVKESK in the germline V gene. With 10 bases clipped from V and 5 bases from J, the junction kept 5 bases outside the gene matches. The CDR3: CATTTGDQPQHF. The CDR3 DNA reads as TGTGCCACTACAACAGGGGATCAGCCCCAGCATTTT.

For the CDR3, the DNA is TGTGCCACATCGGTAGGGACAACTCCCACCGGGGAGCTGTTTTTT. It encodes CATSVGTTPTGELFF. The chain joins TRBV15 to TRBJ2-2, with D tentatively TRBD1 (6 bases). The germline gives CDR1 LNHNV, CDR2 YYDKDF (reference sequence). The V gene lost 9 bases and the J gene lost 4 bases, with 18 bases spanning the gap. The CDR3 is 15 amino acids.

This chain joins TRBV7-9 and TRBJ2-1, with a tentative D call TRBD2 (5 bases). The V and J ends lost 5 bases and 3 bases respectively, with 11 bases between them. This CDR3 is built from 14 residues. Per germline, CDR1 SEHNR and CDR2 FQNEAQ (reference sequence). The CDR3, as DNA: TGTGCCAGCAGCAAAGCGGACGTCTACAATGAGCAGTTCTTC. It specifies CASSKADVYNEQFF.

This chain connects TRBV6-6 to TRBJ1-5, with a tentative D call TRBD1 (6 bases). The germline gives CDR1 MNHNY, CDR2 SVGAGI (reference sequence). This CDR3 contains 16 residues. Trimming pared 0 bases from V and 2 bases from J, leaving 11 bases between. CDR3 bases: TGTGCCAGCAGTTACTCGATAGGGGGTGGCAATCAGCCCCAGCATTTT. This encodes CASSYSIGGGNQPQHF.

This sequence joins TRBV5-1 and TRBJ1-1; D may be TRBD1 (6 bases). CDR1 SGHRS and CDR2 YFSETQ come from the germline V gene. The CDR3 extends over 13 amino acids. The V gene lost 3 bases and the J gene lost 3 bases, with 9 bases spanning the gap. In DNA form, the CDR3 reads TGCGCCAGCAGCTGGGACACCTACACTGAAGCTTTCTTT. This gives the protein CASSWDTYTEAFF.

The chain uses TRBV6-1 and TRBJ2-2, with D possibly matching TRBD2 (6 bases). The length of the CDR3 is 11 residues. In germline, CDR1 is MNHNS, CDR2 SASEGT. Deletions cut 11 bases from V and 5 bases from J, with 9 bases between. The CDR3 here is CAHGSTGELFF. The CDR3, as DNA: TGTGCCCACGGGAGTACCGGGGAGCTGTTTTTT.

The gene calls are TRBV6-6 and TRBJ2-3; 8 bases fit TRBD2. Germline CDR1 and CDR2: MNHNY and SVGAGI (reference sequence). The CDR3 has 16 amino acids. After removal of 4 bases from V and 4 bases from J, the junction contained 10 bases not matched to a gene. The CDR3 sequence is CASSSPQAGAPDTQYF. The DNA for the CDR3 is TGTGCCAGCAGTTCCCCTCAAGCGGGAGCCCCAGATACGCAGTATTTT.

This chain joins TRBV9 and TRBJ2-6; TRBD2 might be the D (5 bases). The germline V gene encodes CDR1 SGDLS and CDR2 YYNGEE. This CDR3 is 15 amino acids long. The germline V and J ends were trimmed by 6 bases and 0 bases, with 10 bases remaining between them. The CDR3 region is CASTGGHSGANVLTF. The CDR3 bases are TGTGCCAGCACCGGAGGTCACTCTGGGGCCAACGTCCTGACTTTC.

The rearrangement uses TRBV6-1 and TRBJ2-3; D might be TRBD2 (7 bases). Looked up from germline, CDR1 is MNHNS and CDR2 is SASEGT. This CDR3 contains 12 residues. Trimming stripped 6 bases from V and 9 bases from J, with 13 bases between. The CDR3 bases are TGTGCCAGCAGGACGGGGGGCGGGACGCAGTATTTT. The encoded protein is CASRTGGGTQYF.